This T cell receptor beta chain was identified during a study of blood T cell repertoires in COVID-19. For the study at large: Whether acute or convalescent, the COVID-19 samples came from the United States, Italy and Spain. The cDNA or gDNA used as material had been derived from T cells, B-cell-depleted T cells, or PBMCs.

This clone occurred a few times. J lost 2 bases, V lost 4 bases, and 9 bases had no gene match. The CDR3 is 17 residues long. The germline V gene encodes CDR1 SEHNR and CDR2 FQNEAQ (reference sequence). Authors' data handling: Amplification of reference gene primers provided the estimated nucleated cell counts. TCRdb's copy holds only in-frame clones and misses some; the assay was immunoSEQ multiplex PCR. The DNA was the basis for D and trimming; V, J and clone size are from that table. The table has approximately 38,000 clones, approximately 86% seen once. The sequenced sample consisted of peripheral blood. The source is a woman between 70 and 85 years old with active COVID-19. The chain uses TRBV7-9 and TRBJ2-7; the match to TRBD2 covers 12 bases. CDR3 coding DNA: TGTGCCAGCAGCTCCTGGACTAGCGGGGCCCTAACCTACGAGCAGTACTTC. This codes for CASSSWTSGALTYEQYF.